Following are 30 T cell receptor beta chains from one sample sequenced in a study of T cells in Graves' hyperthyroidism and ophthalmopathy. Regions amplified from RNA transcripts were the TCR beta CDR3 regions. The HTBI set primed first-round TCR CDR3 RT-PCR. MiXCR was run by TCRdb on the multiplex PCR reads, yielding one entry per CDR3 protein. Here the sample spans 550,000 to 700,000 distinct CDR3 sequences, approximately 44% being singletons. The sequenced sample consisted of peripheral blood or thyroid tissue (not recorded which). Receptors originate from an adult woman with Graves' disease, either hyperthyroidism or ophthalmopathy (not recorded which).

This clonotype was seen a few times. The chain has TRBV7-2 and TRBJ2-7; 9 bases match TRBD2. Germline V lookup: CDR1 SGHTA, CDR2 FQGNSA. This CDR3 is 15 amino acids long. Unmatched junction bases numbered 6, after V lost 1 base and J lost 5 bases. The CDR3 spells CASSLVGTSNHEQYF. The DNA for the CDR3 is TGTGCCAGCAGCTTAGTTGGGACTAGCAACCACGAGCAGTACTTC. Using reference TRBV7-2 and TRBJ2-7 for the parts outside the CDR3, the full variable domain is GAGVSQSPSNKVTEKGKDVELRCDPISGHTALYWYRQSLGQGLEFLIYFQGNSAPDKSGLPSDRFSAERTGGSVSTLTIQRTQQEDSAVYLCASSLVGTSNHEQYFGPGTRLTVT.

The chain is built from TRBV7-8 and TRBJ2-7; D is unresolved. The CDR3 has 12 amino acids. V lost 5 bases, J lost 6 bases, and 11 bases lay in between. CDR1 SGHVS and CDR2 FQNEAQ come from the germline V gene. The CDR3, as DNA: TGTGCCAGCAGCGCACGGTCTGGCGAGCAGTACTTC. Its translation is CASSARSGEQYF. The full variable domain, its missing parts supplied by reference TRBV7-8 and TRBJ2-7, is GAGVSQSPRYKVAKRGQDVALRCDPISGHVSLFWYQQALGQGPEFLTYFQNEAQLDKSGLPSDRFFAERPEGSVSTLKIQRTQQEDSAVYLCASSARSGEQYFGPGTRLTVT.

This rearrangement joins TRBV7-9 to TRBJ2-7, with D hard to call. Deletions cut 1 base from V and 4 bases from J, with 8 bases between. This CDR3 spans 13 amino acids. In germline, CDR1 is SEHNR, CDR2 FQNEAQ (reference sequence). The DNA for the CDR3 is TGTGCCAGCAGCTTAGTGTCGCCATACGAGCAGTACTTC. Protein sequence: CASSLVSPYEQYF.

V and J are TRBV25-1 and TRBJ2-7; weak D call: TRBD1 (5 bases). The V and J ends lost 8 bases and 3 bases respectively, with 17 bases between them. In germline, CDR1 is MGHDK, CDR2 SYGVNS. CDR3 size: 14 residues. As DNA, the CDR3 is TGTGCCAGCGTGGATGACAGTTCAGACTACGAGCAGTACTTC. Its protein product is CASVDDSSDYEQYF.

About this clonotype: This CDR3 is missing its conserved last phenylalanine or tryptophan, likely due to a read error. The limits of the CDR3 on the DNA are not certain, so only TCRdb's listed CDR3 is given. V and J are TRBV15 and TRBJ1-5. Ends included, the CDR3 has 15 residues. The V gene's germline CDR1 is LNHNV and CDR2 YYDKDF (reference sequence). CDR3 sequence reads: CATSRGSVSNQPRPR.

Details on this clonotype: This may stem from a read error, because a much larger clone lies one nucleotide away. CDR3 loop: CASSLSMGTDSYEQYF. CDR3 DNA: TGTGCCAGCAGCCTCTCTATGGGGACAGATTCCTACGAGCAGTACTTC. This chain uses TRBV7-9 with TRBJ2-7; 7 positions agree with TRBD1. Germline V CDR1 and CDR2: SEHNR, FQNEAQ (reference sequence). V lost 5 bases and J lost 1; bases outside the gene matches: 11. The CDR3 has 16 amino acids.

The gene calls are TRBV27 and TRBJ1-1; 8 bases line up with TRBD1. Germline V gene lookup returns CDR1 MNHEY and CDR2 SMNVEV (reference sequence). The CDR3 sequence is 15 residues long. Trimming took 5 bases from V and 0 from J; bases not matched to a gene: 5. CDR3 residues: CASSPPDRVNTEAFF. The DNA for the CDR3 is TGTGCCAGCAGTCCGCCGGACAGGGTGAACACTGAAGCTTTCTTT.

This clonotype was picked up many times. The V and J genes are TRBV10-3 and TRBJ1-2; a weak D match, TRBD1 (6 bases). V dropped 8 bases and J dropped 1 base, with 11 bases sitting between them. From germline, CDR1 is ENHRY and CDR2 SYGVKD. The CDR3 contains 13 residues. In DNA, the CDR3 is TGTGCCATCGGACAGCACCTTAACTATGGCTACACCTTC. This translates into CAIGQHLNYGYTF.

A word on this clonotype: The conserved closing phenylalanine or tryptophan is absent in this CDR3, likely reflecting a read error. The limits of the CDR3 on the DNA are not certain, so only TCRdb's listed CDR3 is given. This chain links TRBV7-8 with TRBJ2-7; TRBD2, the table's D call, lacks a check against the DNA. Germline V gives CDR1 SGHVS, CDR2 FQNEAQ. The CDR3 sequence runs 10 residues, both termini included. The CDR3 is CASSLGGLAG.

The chain is built from TRBV15 and TRBJ2-5; TRBD2 is a possible D gene (5 bases). From germline, CDR1 is LNHNV and CDR2 YYDKDF (reference sequence). Trimming left V 2 bases short and J 5 bases short, with 15 bases between. This CDR3 is built from 15 residues. The CDR3 coding sequence is TGTGCCACCAGCAGATACGGGGTTGATTGGGAGACCCAGTACTTC. Translated, it gives CATSRYGVDWETQYF.

This clonotype was observed at least ten times. This chain connects TRBV19 to TRBJ2-2; TRBD1 is a possible D gene (5 bases). The V gene lost 2 bases and the J gene lost 1 base, with 8 bases spanning the gap. The CDR3 length is 15 residues. Germline V CDR1 and CDR2: LNHDA, SQIVND (reference sequence). Written as DNA, the CDR3 is TGTGCCAGTAGTATAAGCAGGGTGAACACCGGGGAGCTGTTTTTT. This encodes CASSISRVNTGELFF. The full variable domain, completed using reference TRBV19 and TRBJ2-2, is DGGITQSPKYLFRKEGQNVTLSCEQNLNHDAMYWYRQDPGQGLRLIYYSQIVNDFQKGDIAEGYSVSREKKESFPLTVTSAQKNPTAFYLCASSISRVNTGELFFGEGSRLTVL.

This clonotype was counted many times. CDR3 loop: CASSFGDGELFF. The CDR3 coding sequence is TGCGCCAGCAGCTTCGGTGACGGGGAGCTGTTTTTT. The J gene is TRBJ2-2, the V gene TRBV5-1; D is ambiguous. CDR1 is SGHRS, CDR2 YFSETQ, per germline. The V end lost 2 bases, the J end lost 7 bases, and 6 bases lay between the germline ends. This CDR3 is built from 12 residues.

Only a few counts were recorded for this clonotype. The rearrangement links TRBV6-1 to TRBJ2-5; 8 positions agree with TRBD1. The CDR3 is 13 amino acids. Germline lookup yields CDR1 MNHNS and CDR2 SASEGT. Unmatched junction bases numbered 6, after V lost 7 bases and J lost 5 bases. The CDR3 here is CASTGRGRETQYF. The DNA of the CDR3 is TGTGCCAGCACGGGCAGGGGGCGGGAGACCCAGTACTTC.

The rearrangement links TRBV7-9 to TRBJ2-7; D perhaps matches TRBD2 (10 bases). The CDR3 extends over 16 amino acids. The germline V and J ends were trimmed by 5 bases and 3 bases, with 20 bases remaining between them. Germline V gene data show CDR1 as SEHNR and CDR2 as FQNEAQ (reference sequence). Here the CDR3 reads CASSPTSGTGYYEQYF. The CDR3 nucleotides read TGTGCCAGCAGCCCCACTAGCGGGACAGGGTACTACGAGCAGTACTTC.

J is TRBJ2-7 and V is TRBV10-3; TRBD1 aligns across 9 bases. CDR3 length: 15 residues. Germline V gene lookup returns CDR1 ENHRY and CDR2 SYGVKD. The V gene end was trimmed by 5 bases and the J gene end by 9 bases; junction bases not matched to a gene: 14. The CDR3 reads CAISYPGQGNGVQYF. CDR3 nucleotide sequence: TGTGCCATCAGTTATCCGGGACAGGGAAATGGGGTGCAGTACTTC.

The chain has TRBV20-1 and TRBJ1-5, with D uncertain. Trimming took 4 bases from V and 5 from J, leaving 9 bases between them. Germline V lookup: CDR1 DFQATT, CDR2 SNEGSKA (reference sequence). The CDR3 is made up of 12 amino acids. Written as DNA, the CDR3 is TGCAGTGCTACGGAGCGCCATCAGCCCCAGCATTTT. This translates into CSATERHQPQHF.

V gene TRBV7-9 combines with J gene TRBJ2-7; the D is unclear. CDR1 is SEHNR and CDR2 is FQNEAQ in the germline V gene (reference sequence). V was trimmed by 4 bases and J by 0 bases, leaving 10 bases between them. CDR3 length: 14 amino acids. This CDR3 reads CASSSYTNSYEQYF. Here the CDR3 DNA reads TGTGCCAGCAGCTCATATACGAACTCCTACGAGCAGTACTTC.

This clonotype was picked up many times. This chain joins TRBV28 and TRBJ2-7; D possibly matches TRBD1 or TRBD2 (5 bases each). This CDR3 has 12 amino acids. Germline assignment: CDR1 MDHEN and CDR2 SYDVKM. V lost 5 bases and J lost 7, with 12 bases in between. The CDR3 nucleotides are TGTGCCAGCAGTGAGGGGACGAGGGAGCAGTACTTC. Protein: CASSEGTREQYF.

The chain is built from TRBV7-9 and TRBJ2-7; D uncertain. This CDR3 region has 14 residues. The V and J ends lost 4 bases and 9 bases respectively, with 19 bases between them. Germline V gene data show CDR1 as SEHNR and CDR2 as FQNEAQ (reference sequence). The DNA of the CDR3 is TGTGCCAGCAGCTCCCAAACCGGCAGCGTGGGGCAGTACTTC. The encoded protein is CASSSQTGSVGQYF.

This clonotype was picked up many times. This chain's CDR3 is CASSQVTSGANVLTF. The CDR3 DNA reads as TGCGCCAGCAGCCAAGTAACCTCTGGGGCCAACGTCCTGACTTTC. The chain joins TRBV4-1 to TRBJ2-6; D is undetermined. Trimming shortened V by 1 base and J by 0 bases, and 4 bases separated the two germline ends. The CDR3 extends over 15 amino acids. Germline V gives CDR1 MGHRA, CDR2 YSYEKL.

This clonotype has at least ten counts. CDR3 bases: TGTGCCAGCAGCCCGCCGGGACAGGGTGTTGAAAAACTGTTTTTT. This encodes CASSPPGQGVEKLFF. The chain employs TRBV7-9 and TRBJ1-4; 9 bases map to TRBD1. The CDR3 contains 15 residues. Looked up from germline, CDR1 is SEHNR and CDR2 is FQNEAQ (reference sequence). Unmatched junction bases numbered 8, after V lost 5 bases and J lost 7 bases.

V and J are TRBV10-2 and TRBJ1-2; the D gene is possibly TRBD1 (5 bases). The germline V gene has CDR1 WSHSY and CDR2 SAAADI. Trimming left V 5 bases short and J 6 bases short, with 13 bases between. This CDR3 contains 13 residues. The CDR3 region has the DNA TGCGCCAGCAGTCAACAGGAGAAGAATGGCTACACCTTC. Its translation: CASSQQEKNGYTF.

This chain connects TRBV10-3 to TRBJ1-5, with D unclear. The CDR3 runs 14 residues. The germline V gene encodes CDR1 ENHRY and CDR2 SYGVKD. The V and J ends lost 5 bases and 7 bases respectively, with 15 bases between them. The CDR3 DNA reads TGTGCCATCAGTAAGGACTCTCGCCAGCAGCCCCAGCATTTT. This gives the protein CAISKDSRQQPQHF.

This chain joins TRBV7-2 and TRBJ2-1, with 9 bases fitting TRBD2. The CDR3 runs 14 residues. Germline trimming cut 6 bases from V and 2 bases from J; bases unmatched to any gene: 2. Germline V gene sequence: CDR1 SGHTA, CDR2 FQGNSA. The CDR3 spells CASRPSGTYNEQFF. In DNA form, the CDR3 reads TGTGCCAGCAGACCTAGCGGGACCTACAATGAGCAGTTCTTC.

As concerns this clonotype: Given a much more abundant clone one base away, this may be a read error. J is TRBJ1-4 and V is TRBV5-4; D unresolved. Deletions cut 2 bases from V and 8 bases from J, with 7 bases between. CDR3 length: 12 residues. From germline, CDR1 is SGHNT and CDR2 YYREEE (reference sequence). The CDR3 DNA is TGTGCCAGCAGCTTCCCCAGGGAAAAACTGTTTTTT. Amino acid sequence: CASSFPREKLFF.

This chain joins TRBV12-3 or TRBV12-4 and TRBJ2-5; no reliable D call. This CDR3 comprises 14 residues. V was clipped by 5 bases and J by 0 bases, with 10 bases between them. For the CDR3, the DNA is TGTGCCAGCAGTCCGAGGATGTACCAAGAGACCCAGTACTTC. The encoded protein is CASSPRMYQETQYF.

This clonotype was observed once. This chain links TRBV5-1 with TRBJ1-1, with D unresolved. The CDR3 has 15 residues. V shed 4 bases and J shed 5 bases, with 18 bases lying between them. Looked up from germline, CDR1 is SGHRS and CDR2 is YFSETQ. The CDR3 DNA reads TGCGCCAGCAGCCCTCACCACAGCGGGAGTACTGAAGCTTTCTTT. This translates into CASSPHHSGSTEAFF.

This clonotype was seen ten or more times. The chain links TRBV7-8 to TRBJ1-2, with unresolved D. The CDR3 extends over 15 amino acids. V was shortened by 1 base and J by 2 bases, with 11 bases between the two germline ends. CDR1 SGHVS and CDR2 FQNEAQ come from the germline V gene. The CDR3, as DNA: TGTGCCAGCAGCTTAGTAGGGTCCTCCAACTATGGCTACACCTTC. This sequence encodes CASSLVGSSNYGYTF.

The V call is TRBV7-9, the J call TRBJ1-2; tentative D call: TRBD1 (5 bases). The CDR3 is made up of 16 amino acids. Germline loops: CDR1 SEHNR, CDR2 FQNEAQ (reference sequence). V lost 4 bases to trimming and J lost 6 bases, with 21 bases between them. The CDR3 region is CASSYLRGRTGDGYTF. Here the CDR3 DNA reads TGTGCCAGCAGCTATCTCCGCGGGAGGACGGGGGATGGCTACACCTTC. Variable domain in full (rest from reference TRBV7-9 and TRBJ1-2): DTGVSQNPRHKITKRGQNVTFRCDPISEHNRLYWYRQTLGQGPEFLTYFQNEAQLEKSRLLSDRFSAERPKGSFSTLEIQRTEQGDSAMYLCASSYLRGRTGDGYTFGSGTRLTVV.

This clonotype was found a few times. The chain has TRBV19 and TRBJ2-6, with D tentatively TRBD2 (6 bases). V was shortened by 4 bases and J by 0 bases, with 7 bases between the two germline ends. This CDR3 has 15 residues. Looked up from germline, CDR1 is LNHDA and CDR2 is SQIVND (reference sequence). CDR3 sequence (DNA): TGTGCCAGTAGTAGGAGGGGCTCTGGGGCCAACGTCCTGACTTTC. It codes for CASSRRGSGANVLTF.